One sample yielded the 20 T cell receptor beta chains listed below, sequenced in a study of control samples from healthy donors and cancer patients. The table came from immunoSEQ multiplex PCR; TCRdb's copy has only in-frame clones and leaves some out. Of roughly 140,000 clones listed, roughly 92% are singletons. Sequencing was performed on blood. The origin of the receptors is a middle-aged man in good health.

Judged by abundance, this clone is medium-sized. The chain has TRBV14 and TRBJ1-1; 9 bases line up with TRBD1. The V and J ends lost 6 bases and 1 base, in that order; junction bases with no gene match: 6. The CDR3 is 15 amino acids. The germline gives CDR1 SGHDN, CDR2 FVKESK. In DNA, the CDR3 is TGTGCCAGCAGTCCCGGGACAGGGTGGAACACTGAAGCTTTCTTT. Translating it yields CASSPGTGWNTEAFF.

The chain couples TRBV5-6 to TRBJ2-1, with 14 bases identical to TRBD2. The CDR3 runs 18 residues. Germline CDR1 SGHDT, CDR2 YYEEEE. With V trimmed by 4 bases and J by 4 bases, 10 bases remained unmatched. The CDR3 here is CASSPGTSGSLLYNEQFF. CDR3 sequence (DNA): TGTGCCAGCAGCCCCGGGACTAGCGGGAGTCTTCTGTACAATGAGCAGTTCTTC. The full variable domain, in which reference TRBV5-6 and TRBJ2-1 provide the parts outside the CDR3, is DAGVTQSPTHLIKTRGQQVTLRCSPKSGHDTVSWYQQALGQGPQFIFQYYEEEERQRGNFPDRFSGHQFPNYSSELNVNALLLGDSALYLCASSPGTSGSLLYNEQFFGPGTRLTVL.

The chain employs TRBV6-5 and TRBJ1-2; the D is unclear. Germline loops: CDR1 MNHEY, CDR2 SVGAGI. Trimming left V 10 bases short and J 4 bases short, with 16 bases between. The CDR3 sequence is 13 residues long. CDR3 protein: CATRPVGGYGYTF. DNA for the CDR3: TGTGCCACCAGGCCGGTGGGAGGCTATGGCTACACCTTC.

This clone was counted only a few times. J is TRBJ2-7 and V is TRBV7-2, with 9 bases that match TRBD1. With 3 bases clipped from V and 5 bases from J, the junction kept 5 bases outside the gene matches. Germline CDR1 is SGHTA and CDR2 is FQGNSA. This CDR3 has 14 amino acids. The CDR3 here is CASSLVQGANEQYF. The CDR3 coding sequence is TGTGCCAGCAGCTTGGTACAGGGGGCAAACGAGCAGTACTTC.

This clone was seen once. This chain connects TRBV7-9 to TRBJ1-6; no reliable D call. Trimming removed 1 base at V and 8 bases at J, with 12 bases between. The V gene's germline CDR1 is SEHNR and CDR2 FQNEAQ (reference sequence). The CDR3 length is 15 residues. Here the CDR3 DNA reads TGTGCCAGCAGCTTAGTCGGGTATCGGGATTCACCCCTCCACTTT. Translated, it gives CASSLVGYRDSPLHF.

This clone was counted a few times. The chain has TRBV6-5 and TRBJ1-1, with a weak D call TRBD1 (5 bases). With 5 bases removed from V and 4 bases from J, the gap between germline ends came to 11 bases. The CDR3 is made up of 13 amino acids. Germline V gene data show CDR1 as MNHEY and CDR2 as SVGAGI. The CDR3 protein is CASSKTVGTEAFF. As DNA, the CDR3 is TGTGCCAGCAGTAAGACAGTGGGCACTGAAGCTTTCTTT.

This rearrangement joins TRBV28 to TRBJ1-1; no clear D gene. CDR3 length equals 11 residues. The germline gives CDR1 MDHEN, CDR2 SYDVKM. Trimming took 7 bases from V and 11 from J, leaving 14 bases between them. CDR3 coding DNA: TGTGCCAGCATGCGAGTGTCTTTGGCTTTCTTT. Translated: CASMRVSLAFF.

This clone came up once. The chain has TRBV3-1 (or the pseudogene TRBV3-2) and TRBJ2-2, with 8 bases identical to TRBD2. Germline loops: CDR1 LGHDT, CDR2 YNNKEL (reference sequence). The CDR3 sequence is 15 residues long. The J segment lost 7 bases and the V segment lost 4 bases, leaving 8 bases of the junction unmatched. The CDR3 DNA sequence: TGTGCCAGCAGCCGATTAGCGGGGCTGGGCGGGGAGCTGTTTTTT. Translation gives CASSRLAGLGGELFF.

The rearrangement links TRBV19 to TRBJ2-7; 14 bases are a match to TRBD2. V lost 7 bases and J lost 2; bases outside the gene matches: 7. Germline assignment: CDR1 LNHDA and CDR2 SQIVND (reference sequence). This CDR3 is 16 amino acids long. The CDR3 DNA follows: TGTGCCAGTATGGGGACTAGCGGGAGACCCCCCTACGAGCAGTACTTC. The encoded protein is CASMGTSGRPPYEQYF.

This chain links TRBV10-3 with TRBJ1-1; 9 bases map to TRBD1. V shed 10 bases and J 1 base; nucleotides not matched to a gene: 4. The CDR3 totals 13 residues. CDR1 is ENHRY and CDR2 is SYGVKD in the germline V gene. CDR3 in DNA: TGTGCCACCTCGACAGGGGGGAACACTGAAGCTTTCTTT. Encoded protein: CATSTGGNTEAFF.

The V call is TRBV19, the J call TRBJ1-1; 8 nucleotides align to TRBD1. V was clipped by 5 bases and J by 5 bases; unmatched bases: 10. The germline V gene has CDR1 LNHDA and CDR2 SQIVND (reference sequence). The CDR3 has 15 amino acids. CDR3 coding DNA: TGTGCCAGTAGTTTCAGGACAGGGACAGATACTGAAGCTTTCTTT. This gives the protein CASSFRTGTDTEAFF. Based on the CDR3 plus reference TRBV19 and TRBJ1-1, the full variable domain is DGGITQSPKYLFRKEGQNVTLSCEQNLNHDAMYWYRQDPGQGLRLIYYSQIVNDFQKGDIAEGYSVSREKKESFPLTVTSAQKNPTAFYLCASSFRTGTDTEAFFGQGTRLTVV.

V gene TRBV5-1 combines with J gene TRBJ1-1; no reliable D call. The germline V gene encodes CDR1 SGHRS and CDR2 YFSETQ. V gave up 1 base and J gave up 1 base, with 5 bases separating them. The length of the CDR3 is 13 residues. As DNA, the CDR3 is TGCGCCAGCAGCTTGTCCAGGAACACTGAAGCTTTCTTT. Translation: CASSLSRNTEAFF.

This clone was picked up one time. J is TRBJ2-7 and V is TRBV3-1 (or the pseudogene TRBV3-2), with 7 nucleotides matching TRBD1. V shed 5 bases, J shed 9 bases, and the junction held 10 bases outside the gene matches. The CDR3 extends over 13 amino acids. Germline assignment: CDR1 LGHDT and CDR2 YNNKEL (reference sequence). The CDR3 DNA is TGTGCCAGCAGCGAAGGGACAGCGGATAGGCAGTACTTC. Translated, it gives CASSEGTADRQYF.

V is TRBV29-1 and J is TRBJ1-1; no reliable D call. Germline V lookup: CDR1 SQVTM, CDR2 ANQGSEA. The CDR3 is made up of 14 amino acids. V was pared by 4 bases and J by 3 bases, with 15 bases between. This CDR3 is CSVAYHGRDTEAFF. The CDR3 DNA is TGCAGCGTTGCATATCATGGGAGGGACACTGAAGCTTTCTTT.

J is TRBJ2-2 and V is TRBV2; D remains unclear. Trimming took off 8 bases at V and 2 bases at J, with 9 bases between the two ends. The V gene's germline CDR1 is SNHLY and CDR2 FYNNEI. This CDR3 has 13 residues. CDR3 region: CASSASNTGELFF. CDR3 in DNA: TGTGCCAGCTCCGCGTCAAACACCGGGGAGCTGTTTTTT.

This rearrangement joins TRBV27 to TRBJ2-2; D may be TRBD1 (6 bases). CDR3 length: 14 residues. The V and J ends lost 6 bases and 3 bases respectively, with 11 bases between them. The germline CDR1 and CDR2 sequences are MNHEY and SMNVEV (reference sequence). Written as DNA, the CDR3 is TGTGCCAGCAGCGACAGGTTCGACACCGGGGAGCTGTTTTTT. It yields the protein CASSDRFDTGELFF.

The chain links TRBV14 to TRBJ1-2; 10 nucleotides agree with TRBD1. After removal of 3 bases from V and 7 bases from J, the junction contained 11 bases not matched to a gene. The CDR3 totals 16 residues. The germline gives CDR1 SGHDN, CDR2 FVKESK. The DNA of the CDR3 is TGTGCCAGCAGCCACTCCTACGACAGGGGGCCTGTTGGCTACACCTTC. As protein: CASSHSYDRGPVGYTF.

The V call is TRBV5-1, the J call TRBJ2-1, with a weak D call TRBD1 (6 bases). CDR3 size: 14 residues. Trimming stripped 4 bases from V and 4 bases from J, with 12 bases between. In germline, CDR1 is SGHRS, CDR2 YFSETQ. The CDR3 sequence is CASSPGTRYNEQFF. The CDR3 region has the DNA TGCGCCAGCAGCCCCGGGACAAGATACAATGAGCAGTTCTTC.

This rearrangement joins TRBV5-1 to TRBJ2-3; a weak D match, TRBD2 (5 bases). Germline loops: CDR1 SGHRS, CDR2 YFSETQ. V was shortened by 1 base and J by 2 bases, with 8 bases between the two germline ends. There are 14 residues in the CDR3. Here the CDR3 DNA reads TGCGCCAGCAGCTTGACTAGGCACACAGATACGCAGTATTTT. It yields the protein CASSLTRHTDTQYF. Full variable domain (remainder filled in from reference TRBV5-1 and TRBJ2-3): KAGVTQTPRYLIKTRGQQVTLSCSPISGHRSVSWYQQTPGQGLQFLFEYFSETQRNKGNFPGRFSGRQFSNSRSEMNVSTLELGDSALYLCASSLTRHTDTQYFGPGTRLTVL.

This chain joins TRBV5-6 and TRBJ1-1; D not resolved. Per the germline V gene, CDR1 is SGHDT and CDR2 is YYEEEE. Trimming took 3 bases from V and 0 from J, leaving 12 bases between them. This CDR3 has 15 residues. DNA of the CDR3: TGTGCCAGCAGCTCTGGACTGGTCATGAACACTGAAGCTTTCTTT. Residues: CASSSGLVMNTEAFF. The full variable domain, in which reference TRBV5-6 and TRBJ1-1 provide the parts outside the CDR3, is DAGVTQSPTHLIKTRGQQVTLRCSPKSGHDTVSWYQQALGQGPQFIFQYYEEEERQRGNFPDRFSGHQFPNYSSELNVNALLLGDSALYLCASSSGLVMNTEAFFGQGTRLTVV.